Shown below are 4 T cell receptor beta chains from a single sample sequenced in a study of blood T cell repertoires in COVID-19. Some clones are missing from TCRdb's copy, which holds only in-frame ones; the method was immunoSEQ multiplex PCR. The sample holds hundreds of thousands of clones; roughly 87% are singletons and the top ten take 2.6%. Material: PBMCs or T cells enriched from blood (not recorded which). The receptors derive from a woman aged 25 to 45 with acute COVID-19.

The gene calls are TRBV7-2 and TRBJ2-7; perhaps TRBD1 as D (6 bases). The germline V and J ends were trimmed by 3 bases and 0 bases, with 12 bases remaining between them. This CDR3 is built from 15 residues. Germline V CDR1 and CDR2: SGHTA, FQGNSA. CDR3 sequence: CASSLIRDISYEQYF. CDR3 nucleotides: TGTGCCAGCAGCTTGATTCGGGACATCTCCTACGAGCAGTACTTC.

The rearrangement uses TRBV30 and TRBJ2-2, with TRBD2 identical over 8 bases. The CDR3 extends over 15 amino acids. V shed 2 bases and J 4 bases; nucleotides not matched to a gene: 6. The germline V gene has CDR1 GTSNPN and CDR2 SVGIG (reference sequence). The CDR3 sequence is CAWSNERGTTGELFF. The CDR3 bases are TGTGCCTGGAGTAACGAGCGGGGGACCACCGGGGAGCTGTTTTTT. Using reference TRBV30 and TRBJ2-2 for the parts outside the CDR3, the full variable domain is SQTIHQWPATLVQPVGSPLSLECTVEGTSNPNLYWYRQAAGRGLQLLFYSVGIGQISSEVPQNLSASRPQDRQFILSSKKLLLSDSGFYLCAWSNERGTTGELFFGEGSRLTVL.

V gene TRBV5-1 combines with J gene TRBJ2-5; D not resolved. The germline CDR1 and CDR2 sequences are SGHRS and YFSETQ. The CDR3 runs 11 residues. Trimming left V 4 bases short and J 5 bases short, with 6 bases between. CDR3 DNA sequence: TGCGCCAGCAGCCTAGTGGAGACCCAGTACTTC. It specifies CASSLVETQYF.

The gene calls are TRBV10-3 and TRBJ2-7, with TRBD1 identical over 8 bases. Germline V gene lookup returns CDR1 ENHRY and CDR2 SYGVKD. V trimming: 3 bases; J trimming: 1 base; junction bases outside the gene matches: 2. The CDR3 is made up of 14 amino acids. The CDR3 DNA follows: TGTGCCATCAGTGAACAGGGGGAGTCCTACGAGCAGTACTTC. It codes for CAISEQGESYEQYF.